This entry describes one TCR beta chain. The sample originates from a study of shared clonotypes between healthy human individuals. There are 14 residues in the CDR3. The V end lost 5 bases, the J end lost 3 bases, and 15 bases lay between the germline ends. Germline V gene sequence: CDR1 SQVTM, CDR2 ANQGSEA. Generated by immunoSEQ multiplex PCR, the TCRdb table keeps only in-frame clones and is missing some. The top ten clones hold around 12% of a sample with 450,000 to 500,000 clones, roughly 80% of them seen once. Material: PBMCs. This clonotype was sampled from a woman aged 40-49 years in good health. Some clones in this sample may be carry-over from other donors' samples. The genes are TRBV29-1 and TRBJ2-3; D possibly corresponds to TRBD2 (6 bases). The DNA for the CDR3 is TGCAGCGTTCATACGGGAGTCGGTACAGATACGCAGTATTTT. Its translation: CSVHTGVGTDTQYF.